Below, 5 T cell receptor beta chains from the same sample are listed, as sequenced in a study of tumor and adjacent non-tumor tissue in lung cancer. Three rounds of nested PCR, following a modified ARM-PCR protocol, produced the TCRbeta library. TCRdb recomputed calls from the multiplex PCR reads with MiXCR, one row per CDR3 protein. The data show around 99,000 distinct CDR3 sequences, 75% seen once. The template was RNA from unsorted bulk tissue. Material for sequencing was lung tumor tissue. These receptors were collected from an older woman with non-small cell lung cancer.

About this clonotype: A much larger clone lies one base from this, so it may be a read error. This chain joins TRBV14 and TRBJ1-5; D is possibly TRBD1 (6 bases). The CDR3 covers 14 residues. Germline V gene lookup returns CDR1 SGHDN and CDR2 FVKESK. CDR3 protein: CTSSPLGGDQPQHF. In DNA, the CDR3 is TGTACCAGCAGCCCCCTAGGGGGGGATCAGCCCCAGCATTTT.

In regard to this clonotype: Mismatch with germline at one junction end may stem from a read error. The V and J genes are TRBV18 and TRBJ1-4; no definite D call. The CDR3 is made up of 15 amino acids. CDR1 and CDR2 (germline): KGHSH, LQKENI. CDR3 DNA: TGTGCCAACTCACCGACCGAAGCAACTAATGAAAAACTGTTTTTT. It specifies CANSPTEATNEKLFF.

This clonotype appeared once. The chain is built from TRBV11-1 and TRBJ1-1; 9 bases are shared with TRBD1. J gave up 5 bases and V 5 bases, and 9 bases lay outside the gene matches. The germline V gene has CDR1 SGHAT and CDR2 FQDESV (reference sequence). The CDR3 loop spans 15 amino acids. The CDR3, as DNA: TGTGCCAGCAGCCTTGCGGGACAGGGAATTACTGAAGCTTTCTTT. Translating gives CASSLAGQGITEAFF. Full variable domain (remainder filled in from reference TRBV11-1 and TRBJ1-1): EAEVAQSPRYKITEKSQAVAFWCDPISGHATLYWYRQILGQGPELLVQFQDESVVDDSQLPKDRFSAERLKGVDSTLKIQPAELGDSAMYLCASSLAGQGITEAFFGQGTRLTVV.

The V call is TRBV5-4, the J call TRBJ2-7; D possibly uses TRBD1 or TRBD2 (5 bases each). Trimming took off 6 bases at V and 6 bases at J, with 19 bases between the two ends. This CDR3 is built from 14 residues. In germline, CDR1 is SGHNT, CDR2 YYREEE (reference sequence). CDR3 residues: CASNSGPSLVEQYF. The CDR3 DNA follows: TGTGCCAGCAACTCGGGACCATCTTTAGTCGAGCAGTACTTC.

In regard to this clonotype: The junction departs from germline at one end; a sequencing error may be responsible. The gene calls are TRBV6-2 or TRBV6-3 and TRBJ2-3; TRBD1 matches 7 bases. This CDR3 is 14 amino acids long. CDR1 is MNHEY and CDR2 is SVGEGT in the germline V gene. CDR3 amino acids: CTSKRTGSTDTQYF. CDR3 nucleotide sequence: TGTACCAGCAAGCGGACAGGTTCTACAGATACGCAGTATTTT.